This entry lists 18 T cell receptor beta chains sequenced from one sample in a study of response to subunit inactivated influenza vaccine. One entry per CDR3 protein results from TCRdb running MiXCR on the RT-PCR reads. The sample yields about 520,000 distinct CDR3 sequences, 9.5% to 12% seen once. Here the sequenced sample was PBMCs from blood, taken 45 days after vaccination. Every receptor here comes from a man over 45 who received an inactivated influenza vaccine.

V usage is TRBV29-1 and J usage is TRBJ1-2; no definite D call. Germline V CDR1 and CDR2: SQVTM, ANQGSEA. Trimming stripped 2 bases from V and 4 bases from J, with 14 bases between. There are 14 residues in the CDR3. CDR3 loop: CSVELSTPGYGYTF. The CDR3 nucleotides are TGCAGCGTTGAACTGTCAACTCCGGGCTATGGCTACACCTTC.

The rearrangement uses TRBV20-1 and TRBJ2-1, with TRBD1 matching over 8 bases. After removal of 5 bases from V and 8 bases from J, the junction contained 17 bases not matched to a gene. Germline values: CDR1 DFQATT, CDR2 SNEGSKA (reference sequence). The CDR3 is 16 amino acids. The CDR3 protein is CSAVAGGAEHLDEQFF. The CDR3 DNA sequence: TGCAGTGCTGTAGCAGGGGGCGCAGAGCACCTCGATGAGCAGTTCTTC.

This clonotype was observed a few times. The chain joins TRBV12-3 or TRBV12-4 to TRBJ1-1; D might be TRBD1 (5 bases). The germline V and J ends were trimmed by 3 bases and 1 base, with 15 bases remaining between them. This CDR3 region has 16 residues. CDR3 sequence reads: CASSLGGTSRNTEAFF. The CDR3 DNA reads TGTGCCAGCAGTTTGGGGGGGACTTCGCGGAACACTGAAGCTTTCTTT.

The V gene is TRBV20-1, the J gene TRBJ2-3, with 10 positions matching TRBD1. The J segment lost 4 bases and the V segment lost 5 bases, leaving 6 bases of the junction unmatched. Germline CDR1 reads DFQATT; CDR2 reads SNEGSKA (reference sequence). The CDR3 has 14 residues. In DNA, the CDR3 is TGCAGTGCTTTAGACAGGGGGCGATCAGATACGCAGTATTTT. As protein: CSALDRGRSDTQYF.

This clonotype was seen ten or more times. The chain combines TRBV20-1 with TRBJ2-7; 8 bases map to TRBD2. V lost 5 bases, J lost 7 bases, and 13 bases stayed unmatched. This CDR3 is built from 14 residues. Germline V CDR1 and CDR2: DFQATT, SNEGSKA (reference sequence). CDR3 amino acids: CSAFGPGTSLEQYF. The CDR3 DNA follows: TGCAGTGCTTTTGGACCTGGGACTAGTCTTGAGCAGTACTTC.

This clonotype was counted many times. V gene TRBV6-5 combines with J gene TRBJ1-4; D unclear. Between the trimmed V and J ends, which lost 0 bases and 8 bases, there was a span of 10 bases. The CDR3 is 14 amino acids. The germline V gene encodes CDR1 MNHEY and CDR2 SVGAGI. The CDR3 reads CASSYSGRQEKLFF. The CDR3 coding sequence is TGTGCCAGCAGTTACTCGGGGAGGCAGGAAAAACTGTTTTTT.

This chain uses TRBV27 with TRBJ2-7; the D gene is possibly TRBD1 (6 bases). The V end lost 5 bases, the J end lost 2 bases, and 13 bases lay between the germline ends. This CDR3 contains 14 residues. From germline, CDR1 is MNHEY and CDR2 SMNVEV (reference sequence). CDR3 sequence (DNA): TGTGCCAGCAGTCCTCCGGACAGAACCTACGAGCAGTACTTC. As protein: CASSPPDRTYEQYF.

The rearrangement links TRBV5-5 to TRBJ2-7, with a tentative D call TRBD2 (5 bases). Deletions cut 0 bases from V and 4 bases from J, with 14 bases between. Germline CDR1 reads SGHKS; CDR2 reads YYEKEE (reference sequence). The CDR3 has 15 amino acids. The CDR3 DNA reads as TGTGCCAGCAGCTTGGGTACGGGGAAGCAATACGAGCAGTACTTC. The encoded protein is CASSLGTGKQYEQYF.

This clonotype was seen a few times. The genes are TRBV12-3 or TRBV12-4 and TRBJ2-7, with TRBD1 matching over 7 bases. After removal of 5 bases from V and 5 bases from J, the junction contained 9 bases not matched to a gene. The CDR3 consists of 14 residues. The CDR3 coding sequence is TGTGCCAGCAGTACCGCGACAGGGTCGGACGAGCAGTACTTC. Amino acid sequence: CASSTATGSDEQYF.

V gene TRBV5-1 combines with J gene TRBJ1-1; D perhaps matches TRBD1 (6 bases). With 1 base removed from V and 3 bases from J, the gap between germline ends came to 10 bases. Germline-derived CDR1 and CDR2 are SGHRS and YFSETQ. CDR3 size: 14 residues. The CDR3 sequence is CASSLFQGHTEAFF. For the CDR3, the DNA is TGCGCCAGCAGCTTGTTTCAGGGGCACACTGAAGCTTTCTTT.

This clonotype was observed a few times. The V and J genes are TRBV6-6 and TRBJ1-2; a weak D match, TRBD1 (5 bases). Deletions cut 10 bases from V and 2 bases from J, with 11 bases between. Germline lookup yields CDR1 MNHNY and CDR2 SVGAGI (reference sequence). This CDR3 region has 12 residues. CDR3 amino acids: CATYRDNYGYTF. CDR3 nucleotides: TGTGCCACATACCGGGACAACTATGGCTACACCTTC.

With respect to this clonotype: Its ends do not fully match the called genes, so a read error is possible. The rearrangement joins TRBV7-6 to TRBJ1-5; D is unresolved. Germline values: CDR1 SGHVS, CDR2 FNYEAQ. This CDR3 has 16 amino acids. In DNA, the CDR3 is TGTGCCAGCAGCGCCCAAACGGGTAGTACAAATCACCCCCAGCATTTT. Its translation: CASSAQTGSTNHPQHF. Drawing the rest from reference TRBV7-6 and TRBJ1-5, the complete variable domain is GAGVSQSPRYKVTKRGQDVALRCDPISGHVSLYWYRQALGQGPEFLTYFNYEAQQDKSGLPNDRFSAERPEGSISTLTIQRTEQRDSAMYRCASSAQTGSTNHPQHFGDGTRLSIL.

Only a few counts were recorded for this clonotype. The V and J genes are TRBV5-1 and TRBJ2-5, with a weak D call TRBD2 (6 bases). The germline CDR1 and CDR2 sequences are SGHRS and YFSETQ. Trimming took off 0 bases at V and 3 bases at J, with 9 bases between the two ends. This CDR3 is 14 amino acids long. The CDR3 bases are TGCGCCAGCAGCTTGGTCCGGGGGAAAGAGACCCAGTACTTC. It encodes CASSLVRGKETQYF.

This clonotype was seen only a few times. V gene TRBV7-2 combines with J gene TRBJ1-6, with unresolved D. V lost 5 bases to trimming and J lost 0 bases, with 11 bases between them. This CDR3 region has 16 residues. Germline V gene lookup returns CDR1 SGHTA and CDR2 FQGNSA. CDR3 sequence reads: CASSPFGSSYNSPLHF. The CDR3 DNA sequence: TGTGCCAGCAGCCCCTTTGGGAGCTCCTATAATTCACCCCTCCACTTT. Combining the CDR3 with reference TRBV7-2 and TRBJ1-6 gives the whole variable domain GAGVSQSPSNKVTEKGKDVELRCDPISGHTALYWYRQSLGQGLEFLIYFQGNSAPDKSGLPSDRFSAERTGGSVSTLTIQRTQQEDSAVYLCASSPFGSSYNSPLHFGNGTRLTVT.

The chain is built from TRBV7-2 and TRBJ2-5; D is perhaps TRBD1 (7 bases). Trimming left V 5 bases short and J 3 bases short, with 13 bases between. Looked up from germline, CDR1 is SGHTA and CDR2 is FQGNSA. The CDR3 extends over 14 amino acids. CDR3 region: CASSRQGGEETQYF. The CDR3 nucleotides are TGTGCCAGCAGCCGACAGGGCGGGGAAGAGACCCAGTACTTC. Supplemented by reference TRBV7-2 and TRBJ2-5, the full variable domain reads GAGVSQSPSNKVTEKGKDVELRCDPISGHTALYWYRQSLGQGLEFLIYFQGNSAPDKSGLPSDRFSAERTGGSVSTLTIQRTQQEDSAVYLCASSRQGGEETQYFGPGTRLLVL.

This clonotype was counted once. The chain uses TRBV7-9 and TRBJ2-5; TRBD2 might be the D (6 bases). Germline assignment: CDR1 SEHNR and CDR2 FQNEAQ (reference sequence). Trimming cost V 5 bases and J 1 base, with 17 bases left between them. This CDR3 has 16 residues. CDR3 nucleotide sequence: TGTGCCAGCAGCCGCCGGGGGACGGGGCCCCAAGAGACCCAGTACTTC. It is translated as CASSRRGTGPQETQYF.

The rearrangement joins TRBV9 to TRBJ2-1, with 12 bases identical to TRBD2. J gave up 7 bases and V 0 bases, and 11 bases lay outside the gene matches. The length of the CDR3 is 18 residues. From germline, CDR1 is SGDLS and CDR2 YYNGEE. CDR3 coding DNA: TGTGCCAGCAGCGTAGGAGTCGGACTAGCGGGGCGGGGAAATGAGCAGTTCTTC. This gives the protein CASSVGVGLAGRGNEQFF.

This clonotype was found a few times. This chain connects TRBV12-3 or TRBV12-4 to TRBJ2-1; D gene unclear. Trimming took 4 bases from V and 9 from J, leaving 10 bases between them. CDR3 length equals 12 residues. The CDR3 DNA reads TGTGCCAGCAGTTCCGCCGGGTTTGAGCAGTTCTTC. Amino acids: CASSSAGFEQFF.